This T cell receptor (beta chain) was identified during a study of cytotoxic CD8 clonotypes in ibrutinib-treated CLL. This clone was picked up one time. TCR beta libraries used about 1.8 micrograms of DNA from cryopreserved PBMCs. Sequencing was performed with immunoSEQ multiplex PCR; in TCRdb, only in-frame clones are kept and a portion is missing. The sample gives hundreds of thousands of clones, about three quarters of which show up once; approximately 15% is in the top ten. The trim removed 5 bases at V and 5 bases at J, leaving 9 bases unmatched. CDR3 length: 16 residues. Per the germline V gene, CDR1 is SEHNR and CDR2 is FQNEAQ (reference sequence).

Sequenced material: PBMCs, taken after 24 months of ibrutinib treatment. This clonotype was sampled from a human donor with chronic lymphocytic leukemia. The rearrangement links TRBV7-9 to TRBJ2-5; 12 nucleotides agree with TRBD2. This chain's CDR3 is CASSLSSGRAMETQYF. The CDR3 DNA reads TGTGCCAGCAGCCTATCTAGCGGGAGGGCCATGGAGACCCAGTACTTC.